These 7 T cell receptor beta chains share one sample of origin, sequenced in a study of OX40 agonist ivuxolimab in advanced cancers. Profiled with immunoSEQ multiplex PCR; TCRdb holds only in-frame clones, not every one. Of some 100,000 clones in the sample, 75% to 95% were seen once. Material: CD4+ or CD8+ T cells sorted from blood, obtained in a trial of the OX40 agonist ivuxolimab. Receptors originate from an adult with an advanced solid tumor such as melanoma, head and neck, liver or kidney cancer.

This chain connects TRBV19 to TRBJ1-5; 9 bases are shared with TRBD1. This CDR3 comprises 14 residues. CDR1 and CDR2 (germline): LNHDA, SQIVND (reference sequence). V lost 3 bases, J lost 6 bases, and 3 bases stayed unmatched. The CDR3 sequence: CASSIRTGAQPQHF. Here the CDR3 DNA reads TGTGCCAGTAGTATCCGGACAGGGGCTCAGCCCCAGCATTTT.

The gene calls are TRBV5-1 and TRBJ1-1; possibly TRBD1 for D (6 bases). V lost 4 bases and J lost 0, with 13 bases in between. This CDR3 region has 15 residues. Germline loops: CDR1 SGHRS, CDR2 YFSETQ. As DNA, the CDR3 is TGCGCCAGCAGCACGACAGGAGGGATGAACACTGAAGCTTTCTTT. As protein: CASSTTGGMNTEAFF.

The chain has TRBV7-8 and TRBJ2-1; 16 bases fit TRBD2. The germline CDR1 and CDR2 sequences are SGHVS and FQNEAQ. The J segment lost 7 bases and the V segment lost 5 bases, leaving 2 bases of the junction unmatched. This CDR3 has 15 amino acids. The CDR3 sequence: CASSRGLAGGNEQFF. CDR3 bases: TGTGCCAGCAGCCGGGGACTAGCGGGAGGGAATGAGCAGTTCTTC.

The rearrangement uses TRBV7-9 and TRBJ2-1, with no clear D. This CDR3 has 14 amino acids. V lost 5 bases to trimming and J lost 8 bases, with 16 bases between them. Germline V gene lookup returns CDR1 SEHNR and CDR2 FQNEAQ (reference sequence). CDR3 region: CASSVDRLRHEQFF. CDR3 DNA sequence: TGTGCCAGCAGCGTCGACCGACTCCGGCATGAGCAGTTCTTC.

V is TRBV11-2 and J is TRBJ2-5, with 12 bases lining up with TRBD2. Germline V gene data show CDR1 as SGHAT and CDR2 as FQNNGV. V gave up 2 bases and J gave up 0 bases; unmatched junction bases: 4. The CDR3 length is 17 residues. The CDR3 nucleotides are TGTGCCAGCAGCTTATTACGGACTAGCGGGAACCAAGAGACCCAGTACTTC. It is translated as CASSLLRTSGNQETQYF. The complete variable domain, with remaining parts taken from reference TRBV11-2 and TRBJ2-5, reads EAGVAQSPRYKIIEKRQSVAFWCNPISGHATLYWYQQILGQGPKLLIQFQNNGVVDDSQLPKDRFSAERLKGVDSTLKIQPAKLEDSAVYLCASSLLRTSGNQETQYFGPGTRLLVL.

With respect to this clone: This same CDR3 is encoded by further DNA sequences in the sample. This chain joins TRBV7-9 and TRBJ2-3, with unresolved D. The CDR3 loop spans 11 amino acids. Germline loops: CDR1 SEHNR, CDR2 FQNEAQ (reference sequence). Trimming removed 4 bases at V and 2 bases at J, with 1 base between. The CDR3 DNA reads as TGTGCCAGCAGCTCCACAGATACGCAGTATTTT. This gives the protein CASSSTDTQYF.

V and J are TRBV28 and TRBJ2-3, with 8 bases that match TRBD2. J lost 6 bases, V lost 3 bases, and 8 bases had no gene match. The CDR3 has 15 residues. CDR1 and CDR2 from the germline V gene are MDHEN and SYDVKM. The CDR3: CASSFAGGGSDTQYF. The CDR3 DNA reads TGTGCCAGCAGTTTTGCGGGAGGAGGTTCGGATACGCAGTATTTT.